This T cell receptor beta chain was identified in a study of regulatory T cells in long-lasting Graves disease. TCR beta libraries were built with iRepertoire HTBI primers and Arm-PCR of CDR3 regions. Via MiXCR, TCRdb re-called the multiplex PCR reads, giving one row per CDR3 protein. The sample lists around 480,000 distinct CDR3 sequences, 15% to 20% occurring once. This clonotype was counted between two and nine times. The sample's time point: newly diagnosed GD, antithyroid drugs for less than 3 months. The authors made the TCR library using RNA they extracted from PBMCs. Germline V gives CDR1 MNHNS, CDR2 SASEGT. The V end was cut by 8 bases, the J end by 5 bases, with 19 bases between. The CDR3 has 14 residues. These data were also reused for a study on T cells in Graves' hyperthyroidism and ophthalmopathy.

The V and J genes are TRBV6-1 and TRBJ2-7; D assignment may be TRBD1 or TRBD2 (5 bases each). This sequence was found in a man between 40 and 49 years old with Graves disease. The sequencing here drew on peripheral blood mononuclear cells (PBMCs), taken at new diagnosis, from a patient treated with antithyroid drugs. The CDR3 DNA reads TGTGCCAGCGGGGACGCGGCTCGCGGCGACGAGCAGTACTTC. It yields the protein CASGDAARGDEQYF.